This note documents a single T cell receptor (beta chain) sequence. The antigen is undetermined. From germline, CDR1 is LGHDT and CDR2 YNNKEL (reference sequence). The CDR3 is 15 amino acids. The germline V and J ends were trimmed by 1 base and 5 bases, with 14 bases remaining between them. This entry comes from a study of T cell responses to AZD1222 COVID-19 vaccine. General observations from the study: Clonal diversity was possibly underestimated, and white British individuals and females predominated among donors. In all cases, repertoires were sampled only after the peak T cell response. Of spike-specific TCRs, nearly half reportedly target regions left unmutated in variants. The study found vaccine-associated CD4 TCRs spanning spike, dominant at 160-218 and 743-854.

Profiled with immunoSEQ multiplex PCR; TCRdb holds only in-frame clones, not every one. The data show under 150,000 clones, with 75% to 95% seen just once and about 3% held by the top ten. Material: peripheral blood, obtained on day 0 of MenACWY control vaccination. The chain uses TRBV3-1 (or the pseudogene TRBV3-2) and TRBJ2-5, with a weak D call TRBD2 (5 bases). This receptor was taken from an adult in good health. The CDR3 region is CASSQVWRLGETQYF. CDR3 bases: TGTGCCAGCAGCCAAGTGTGGAGGCTGGGGGAGACCCAGTACTTC.